The 23 T cell receptor beta chains below come from one sample, sequenced in a study of primary melanoma T cells and metastatic recurrence (dated by TCRdb to about 2020). Receptor libraries were prepared by the immunoSEQ multiplex PCR assay. TCRdb mirrors the immuneACCESS table, restricted to in-frame sequences. Some clones are absent from its copies; in checked studies, under half trace to an unresolved V gene, and the reason for the others is unknown. This sample gives 2,000 to 2,500 clones in total; over 60% of them show up just once. Of the sample, approximately 30% is held by the ten largest clones. Sequenced input: melanoma tumor tissue. These receptors originate from a human donor with melanoma.

The chain is built from TRBV18 and TRBJ2-3; TRBD2 aligns across 7 bases. Germline loops: CDR1 KGHSH, CDR2 LQKENI. V lost 1 base to trimming and J lost 3 bases; unmatched junction nucleotides: 22. This CDR3 is 21 amino acids long. This CDR3 is CASSPLGLVAAGPRVTDTQYF. The CDR3 DNA is TGTGCCAGCTCACCACTCGGACTAGTCGCAGCGGGGCCCAGGGTGACAGATACGCAGTATTTT.

The count of this clone is one. V is TRBV6-8 and J is TRBJ1-1; the D is unclear. The V gene lost 6 bases and the J gene lost 1 base, with 12 bases spanning the gap. This CDR3 is 14 amino acids long. CDR1 and CDR2 (germline): MNHGY, SAAAGT. The CDR3 nucleotides are TGTGCCAGCAGCCGGCCACCTGGGAACACTGAAGCTTTCTTT. Residues: CASSRPPGNTEAFF.

The rearrangement joins TRBV18 to TRBJ1-3; 8 bases agree with TRBD1. This CDR3 has 15 amino acids. V was pared by 6 bases and J by 3 bases, with 7 bases of the junction left unmatched. Germline-derived CDR1 and CDR2 are KGHSH and LQKENI. CDR3 DNA sequence: TGTGCCAGCTCGCAGATGACAGGGGTTGGAAACACCATATATTTT. The encoded protein is CASSQMTGVGNTIYF.

This chain links TRBV29-1 with TRBJ2-1; 9 bases match TRBD1. Germline CDR1 and CDR2: SQVTM and ANQGSEA. V shed 2 bases and J 5 bases; nucleotides not matched to a gene: 7. The CDR3 loop spans 15 amino acids. Here the CDR3 reads CSVERDRDAHNEQFF. For the CDR3, the DNA is TGCAGCGTTGAAAGGGACAGGGATGCCCACAATGAGCAGTTCTTC.

This clone was counted between two and nine times. This chain joins TRBV6-8 and TRBJ2-2; TRBD2 aligns across 12 bases. With V trimmed by 2 bases and J by 3 bases, 10 bases remained unmatched. The CDR3 length is 19 residues. CDR1 is MNHGY and CDR2 is SAAAGT in the germline V gene. The CDR3 reads CASSYELAGGTGYTGELFF. DNA for the CDR3: TGTGCCAGCAGTTACGAACTAGCGGGAGGTACGGGCTACACCGGGGAGCTGTTTTTT.

The chain combines TRBV6-8 with TRBJ1-4, with D possibly TRBD1 on 5 matching bases. Germline CDR1 reads MNHGY; CDR2 reads SAAAGT. Between the trimmed V and J ends, which lost 5 bases and 4 bases, there was a span of 11 bases. The CDR3 length is 14 residues. This chain's CDR3 is CASSRDGYNEKLFF. CDR3 bases: TGTGCCAGCAGTAGGGACGGTTATAATGAAAAACTGTTTTTT.

This chain joins TRBV30 and TRBJ2-7, with 7 bases matching TRBD1. After removal of 0 bases from V and 6 bases from J, the junction contained 5 bases not matched to a gene. Germline CDR1 is GTSNPN and CDR2 is SVGIG (reference sequence). This CDR3 has 13 residues. The chain's CDR3 is CAWSVLAGGEQYF. The CDR3, as DNA: TGTGCCTGGAGTGTACTTGCAGGGGGCGAGCAGTACTTC.

The J gene is TRBJ2-5, the V gene TRBV7-5; TRBD1 is the table's D call and was not checked against the DNA. TRBV7-5 has pseudogene status. CDR3 length equals 17 residues. The CDR3 is CASSSQAQGLREETQYF. The CDR3, as DNA: TGTGCCAGCAGCTCCCAGGCACAGGGGTTAAGGGAAGAGACCCAGTACTTC.

This chain links TRBV19 with TRBJ2-1, with 9 bases identical to TRBD1. This CDR3 is 13 amino acids long. The germline gives CDR1 LNHDA, CDR2 SQIVND (reference sequence). J gave up 9 bases and V 7 bases, and 7 bases lay outside the gene matches. CDR3 sequence reads: CASMGQGYAEQFF. The CDR3 coding sequence is TGTGCCAGTATGGGACAGGGATACGCTGAGCAGTTCTTC.

This chain links TRBV18 with TRBJ2-7, with 7 bases matching TRBD1. This CDR3 contains 15 residues. J was trimmed by 7 bases and V by 0 bases; bases with no gene match: 9. Germline V gives CDR1 KGHSH, CDR2 LQKENI. CDR3: CASSPPELTGQEQYF. Here the CDR3 DNA reads TGTGCCAGCTCACCACCCGAACTGACAGGGCAGGAGCAGTACTTC.

A remark on this clone: A read error may produce the germline difference seen at one junction end. This rearrangement joins TRBV19 to TRBJ2-4; TRBD1 might be the D (6 bases). CDR3 size: 13 residues. CDR1 LNHDA and CDR2 SQIVND come from the germline V gene (reference sequence). Written as DNA, the CDR3 is TGTGCCAGTAGTATTCAACACCGGGACATTCAGTATTTC. Translation: CASSIQHRDIQYF.

The V and J genes are TRBV6-8 and TRBJ2-7; no firm D call. Per the germline V gene, CDR1 is MNHGY and CDR2 is SAAAGT. V was clipped by 8 bases and J by 2 bases, with 16 bases between them. The length of the CDR3 is 14 residues. The CDR3 nucleotides read TGTGCCAGCTATTTGGGTATAGGACCCTACGAGCAGTACTTC. Translated: CASYLGIGPYEQYF.

The chain recombines TRBV7-1 with TRBJ2-1; perhaps TRBD1 as D (5 bases). TRBV7-1 is classed as an ORF, of uncertain function. The CDR3 totals 15 residues. The germline V and J ends were trimmed by 5 bases and 8 bases, with 19 bases remaining between them. The CDR3 nucleotides are TGTGCCAGCAGCCAATCAGGGTTTCACTCGGATGAGCAGTTCTTC. The encoded protein is CASSQSGFHSDEQFF.

This sequence joins TRBV18 and TRBJ2-5, with a weak D call TRBD1 (5 bases). The CDR3 consists of 15 residues. Germline assignment: CDR1 KGHSH and CDR2 LQKENI. Trimming cost V 2 bases and J 4 bases, with 14 bases left between them. CDR3 region: CASSPLPRTPETQYF. The DNA for the CDR3 is TGTGCCAGCTCACCATTACCAAGGACACCAGAGACCCAGTACTTC.

The chain couples TRBV30 to TRBJ2-2; tentatively, D is TRBD2 (6 bases). The CDR3 is 15 residues long. Germline lookup yields CDR1 GTSNPN and CDR2 SVGIG (reference sequence). The V and J ends lost 8 bases and 2 bases respectively, with 18 bases between them. The CDR3 DNA reads TGTGCCCGCGAGGACACGGGAGTTAACACCGGGGAGCTGTTTTTT. Translation: CAREDTGVNTGELFF.

This chain links TRBV6-8 with TRBJ2-6; D is undetermined. In germline, CDR1 is MNHGY, CDR2 SAAAGT. The germline V and J ends were trimmed by 5 bases and 5 bases, with 25 bases remaining between them. There are 19 residues in the CDR3. CDR3 nucleotides: TGTGCCAGCAGTGAGCAAAACTGGCATCGACAAAGTCGGGCCAACGTCCTGACTTTC. Its protein is CASSEQNWHRQSRANVLTF.

The gene calls are TRBV6-8 and TRBJ1-1; the D is unclear. The CDR3 is 15 residues long. The V end was cut by 2 bases, the J end by 0 bases, with 10 bases between. Germline loops: CDR1 MNHGY, CDR2 SAAAGT. CDR3 DNA sequence: TGTGCCAGCAGTTACCCCGGGGAGATGAACACTGAAGCTTTCTTT. Translated, it gives CASSYPGEMNTEAFF.

This chain links TRBV19 with TRBJ2-5; D possibly corresponds to TRBD1 (5 bases). Trimming cost V 5 bases and J 7 bases, with 14 bases left between them. CDR3 length equals 13 residues. The germline V gene has CDR1 LNHDA and CDR2 SQIVND (reference sequence). The CDR3, as DNA: TGTGCCAGTAGTCCACCAGGGCCTTGGACCCAGTACTTC. Residues: CASSPPGPWTQYF. Combining the CDR3 with reference TRBV19 and TRBJ2-5 gives the whole variable domain DGGITQSPKYLFRKEGQNVTLSCEQNLNHDAMYWYRQDPGQGLRLIYYSQIVNDFQKGDIAEGYSVSREKKESFPLTVTSAQKNPTAFYLCASSPPGPWTQYFGPGTRLLVL.

J is TRBJ1-3 and V is TRBV6-8; a weak D match, TRBD1 (5 bases). The CDR3 spans 12 residues. Between the trimmed V and J ends, which lost 10 bases and 3 bases, there was a span of 10 bases. Per germline, CDR1 MNHGY and CDR2 SAAAGT. CDR3 protein: CAIRACGNTIYF. The CDR3 DNA sequence: TGTGCCATCAGGGCCTGTGGAAACACCATATATTTT.

As regards this clone: A junction boundary mismatches the germline segment, possibly from a read error. The chain joins TRBV30 to TRBJ1-2, with D unclear. The CDR3 runs to 14 residues. Germline CDR1 is GTSNPN and CDR2 is SVGIG (reference sequence). The CDR3 coding sequence is TGTGTCTGGAGTGTAGTGGGGTTGGGCTATGGTTACACCTTC. Encoded protein: CVWSVVGLGYGYTF.

The rearrangement joins TRBV6-8 to TRBJ2-3, with a weak D call TRBD2 (6 bases). Germline-derived CDR1 and CDR2 are MNHGY and SAAAGT. Trimming shortened V by 5 bases and J by 2 bases, and 14 bases separated the two germline ends. The CDR3 contains 15 residues. DNA for the CDR3: TGTGCCAGCAGTGAGCTAGCGACTTACACAGATACGCAGTATTTT. This gives the protein CASSELATYTDTQYF.

Here the CDR3 reads CASSPRGLNTEAFF. The CDR3 DNA sequence: TGTGCCAGTAGTCCTCGGGGTCTGAACACTGAAGCTTTCTTT. This rearrangement joins TRBV19 to TRBJ1-1; D not certain. The CDR3 runs 14 residues. The ends were cut back, 5 bases at V and 0 bases at J, with 10 bases in the middle. CDR1 LNHDA and CDR2 SQIVND come from the germline V gene (reference sequence).

By frequency in the sample, this clone is large. The V call is TRBV11-3, the J call TRBJ2-7, with D possibly TRBD1 on 6 matching bases. Germline loops: CDR1 SGHNT, CDR2 YENEEA. Trimming took off 3 bases at V and 3 bases at J, with 12 bases between the two ends. This CDR3 has 14 residues. The DNA for the CDR3 is TGTGCCAGCAGCTTTGGGGGCAGCGGCTACGAGCAGTACTTC. Its protein is CASSFGGSGYEQYF.